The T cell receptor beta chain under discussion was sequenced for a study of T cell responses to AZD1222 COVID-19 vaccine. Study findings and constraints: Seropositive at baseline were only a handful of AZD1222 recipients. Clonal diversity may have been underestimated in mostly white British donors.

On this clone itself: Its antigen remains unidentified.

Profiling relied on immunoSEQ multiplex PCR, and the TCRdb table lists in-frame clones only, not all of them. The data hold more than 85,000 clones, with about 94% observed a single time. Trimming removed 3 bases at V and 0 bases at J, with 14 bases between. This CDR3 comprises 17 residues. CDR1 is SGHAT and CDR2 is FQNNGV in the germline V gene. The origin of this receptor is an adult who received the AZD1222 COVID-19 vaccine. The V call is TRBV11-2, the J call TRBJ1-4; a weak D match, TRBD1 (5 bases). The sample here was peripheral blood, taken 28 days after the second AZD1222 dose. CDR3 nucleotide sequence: TGTGCCAGCAGCTTTCCGAGGGGAGAAGCAACTAATGAAAAACTGTTTTTT. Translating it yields CASSFPRGEATNEKLFF.